A selection of T cell receptor beta chains follows, all from one sample in a study of blood T cell repertoires in COVID-19. TCRdb's copy holds only in-frame clones and misses some; the assay was immunoSEQ multiplex PCR. Counted here are about 130,000 clones, around 83% occurring once; the ten biggest clones make up around 2.7%. The sample consisted of peripheral blood. The source is a woman over 75 with acute or convalescent COVID-19. The CDR3 runs from the conserved cysteine through the conserved F or W. A D gene is named only where the DNA matches it firmly. For some rows the clone size is stated as once, few or many, or as a class when expanded; others skip it.

abundance,j_gene,v_gene,d_gene,CDR3nt,CDR3aa
NA,TRBJ1-2,TRBV5-6,TRBD1,TGTGCCAGCAGCTTGTACGGGACAGGGGGAGACTATGGCTACACCTTC,CASSLYGTGGDYGYTF
few,TRBJ1-5,TRBV7-8,NA,TGTGCCAGCAGCTTAGATATGTCAGAGCTAGCGCCCCAGCATTTT,CASSLDMSELAPQHF
NA,TRBJ2-7,TRBV6-2/TRBV6-3,NA,TGTGCCAGCAGTTACAGCAGGGGCGAGCAGTACTTC,CASSYSRGEQYF
NA,TRBJ2-3,TRBV7-2,TRBD2,TGTGCCAGCAGTCTGACTAGCGGGGGGGGAGATACGCAGTATTTT,CASSLTSGGGDTQYF
once,TRBJ1-2,TRBV7-2,TRBD1,TGTGCCAGCAGCGCCCAGACAGGGGGCAACTATGGCTACACCTTC,CASSAQTGGNYGYTF
NA,TRBJ2-4,TRBV6-2/TRBV6-3,NA,TGTGCCAGCAGTTATACCCAGGGCATCTTAGCCAAAAACATTCAGTACTTC,CASSYTQGILAKNIQYF
NA,TRBJ2-5,TRBV5-1,NA,TGCGCCAGCAGCTTGGCAGAACAAGAGACCCAGTACTTC,CASSLAEQETQYF
NA,TRBJ2-2,TRBV3-1/TRBV3-2,TRBD2,TGTGCCAGCAGCCCTCATTCGGGAGGGGCCGGGGAGCTGTTTTTT,CASSPHSGGAGELFF
NA,TRBJ2-1,TRBV7-8,TRBD2,TGTGCCAGCAGCTCTAGCGGGGGGGTCTCCTACAATGAGCAGTTCTTC,CASSSSGGVSYNEQFF
NA,TRBJ1-2,TRBV5-1,NA,TGCGCCAGCAGAAAGGAACCGGGGACTCCCTATGGCTACACCTTC,CASRKEPGTPYGYTF
NA,TRBJ1-1,TRBV6-1,TRBD1,TGTGCCAGCGGTGACAGGGTGACTGCTGAAGCTTTCTTT,CASGDRVTAEAFF
NA,TRBJ1-2,TRBV5-1,NA,TGCGCCAGCAGCCCAGACAGGTCCTACACCTTC,CASSPDRSYTF
NA,TRBJ1-4,TRBV9,NA,TGTGCCAGCAGCGTAGGAGGGGAGGGTGAAAAACTGTTTTTT,CASSVGGEGEKLFF
NA,TRBJ1-1,TRBV27,TRBD1,TGTGCCAGCAGTTTTACCAGGGGGCCACTGAGAGCCAGAACAACTGAAGCTTTCTTT,CASSFTRGPLRARTTEAFF
NA,TRBJ2-1,TRBV6-5,TRBD1,TGTGCCAGCGGACAGGGGCAAGTTATCGATGAGCAGTTCTTC,CASGQGQVIDEQFF
few,TRBJ2-7,TRBV15,TRBD1,TGTGCCACCAGCACAACCGGACAGGGTCGCGAGCAGTACTTC,CATSTTGQGREQYF
NA,TRBJ2-1,TRBV4-1,TRBD2,TGCGCCAGCAGTCAAAGACTAGCGGGGGGGTATTGGTACAATGAGCAGTTCTTC,CASSQRLAGGYWYNEQFF
NA,TRBJ1-6,TRBV5-4,TRBD1,TGTGCCAGCAGAGACAGGGAAACAGCCCTCCACTTT,CASRDRETALHF
NA,TRBJ2-7,TRBV30,TRBD2,TGTGCCTGGAGGATCTTCACGGGGGGGCTTAGTTCCTACGAGCAGTACTTC,CAWRIFTGGLSSYEQYF
NA,TRBJ1-1,TRBV7-6,TRBD1,TGTGCCAGCAGCCGTCCAGGGGGCATCGGCACTGAAGCTTTCTTT,CASSRPGGIGTEAFF
few,TRBJ1-1,TRBV4-2,NA,TGTGCCAGCAGCCAGGACGGAGGCAGCACTGAAGCTTTCTTT,CASSQDGGSTEAFF
NA,TRBJ2-7,TRBV19,TRBD1,TGTGCCAGTAGCAACAGGGGCTCCTACGAGCAGTACTTC,CASSNRGSYEQYF
NA,TRBJ2-1,TRBV14,NA,TGTGCCAGCAGTCAGCAGGTATACGACTTTCAGGGGCAGTTCTTC,CASSQQVYDFQGQFF
NA,TRBJ1-2,TRBV18,TRBD1,TGTGCCAGCTCACCTGGGACAGACTATGGCTACACCTTC,CASSPGTDYGYTF
NA,TRBJ1-5,TRBV6-6,NA,TGTGCCAGCAAGTCGAGGGTGAGCAATCAGCCCCAGCATTTT,CASKSRVSNQPQHF
NA,TRBJ1-5,TRBV18,TRBD1,TGTGCCAGCTCACCGGGGACAGGGGGCGGACAGCCCCAGCATTTT,CASSPGTGGGQPQHF
NA,TRBJ1-2,TRBV5-6,NA,TGTGCCAGCAGCACCTATTGGGCAGCTACCTATGGCTACACCTTC,CASSTYWAATYGYTF
NA,TRBJ2-3,TRBV9,TRBD2,TGTGCCAGCACCCCCGGGGGGGGAGTAGATACGCAGTATTTT,CASTPGGGVDTQYF